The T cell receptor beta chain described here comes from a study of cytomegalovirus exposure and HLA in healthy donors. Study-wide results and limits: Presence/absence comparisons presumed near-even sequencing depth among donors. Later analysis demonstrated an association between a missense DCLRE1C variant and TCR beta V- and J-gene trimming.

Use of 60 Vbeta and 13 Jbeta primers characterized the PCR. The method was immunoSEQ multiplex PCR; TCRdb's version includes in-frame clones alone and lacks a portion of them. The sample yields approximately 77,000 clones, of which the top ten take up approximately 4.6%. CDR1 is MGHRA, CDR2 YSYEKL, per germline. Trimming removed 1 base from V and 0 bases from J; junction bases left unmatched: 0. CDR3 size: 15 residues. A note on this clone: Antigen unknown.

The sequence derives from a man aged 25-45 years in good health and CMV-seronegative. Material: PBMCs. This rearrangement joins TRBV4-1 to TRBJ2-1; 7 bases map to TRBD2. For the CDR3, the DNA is TGCGCCAGCAGCCAAGGCGGGAGCTCCTACAATGAGCAGTTCTTC. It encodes CASSQGGSSYNEQFF.